This T cell receptor (beta chain) originates from a study of cytomegalovirus exposure and HLA in healthy donors. V gave up 2 bases and J gave up 11 bases; unmatched junction bases: 4. Per the germline V gene, CDR1 is SQVTM and CDR2 is ANQGSEA. The CDR3 covers 11 residues. The PCR made use of 60 Vbeta and 13 Jbeta primers. Profiled with immunoSEQ multiplex PCR; TCRdb holds only in-frame clones, not every one. The sample has 150,000 to 160,000 clones; 74% are singletons. This TCR was recovered from a man aged 25-40 years in good health and CMV-seronegative. V is TRBV29-1 and J is TRBJ2-5; 8 bases match TRBD1. The sequencing sample was made of PBMCs. The CDR3 DNA follows: TGCAGCGTTGAACAACAGGGGGAGCAGTACTTC. Residues: CSVEQQGEQYF.